This T cell receptor beta chain is from a study of Graves' ophthalmopathy and Graves' hyperthyroidism. CDR1 SNHLY and CDR2 FYNNEI come from the germline V gene. The CDR3 is 14 residues long. Germline trimming cut 8 bases from V and 5 bases from J; bases unmatched to any gene: 8. Amplification of the TCR beta CDR3 regions used RNA transcripts (as template). Second-round multiplex PCR followed a first-round RT-PCR using HTBI primers. TCRdb ran MiXCR on the multiplex PCR reads and lists one entry per CDR3 protein. The table has a few hundred thousand distinct CDR3 sequences, 35% to 40% seen once. V gene TRBV2 combines with J gene TRBJ1-4, with TRBD1 matching 7 bases. The clonotype comes from an adult man with Graves' hyperthyroidism. Source material: peripheral blood or thyroid tissue (not recorded which). The CDR3 here is CASSPDRSNEKLFF. The CDR3 DNA reads TGTGCCAGCTCACCGGACAGGAGCAATGAAAAACTGTTTTTT. The full variable domain, its missing parts supplied by reference TRBV2 and TRBJ1-4, is EPEVTQTPSHQVTQMGQEVILRCVPISNHLYFYWYRQILGQKVEFLVSFYNNEISEKSEIFDDQFSVERPDGSNFTLKIRSTKLEDSAMYFCASSPDRSNEKLFFGSGTQLSVL.